This TCR beta chain was observed in a study of cytomegalovirus exposure and HLA in healthy donors. Broader study findings: Among TCR beta chains of equal frequency, HLA-associated ones were more clonally expanded in a later analysis.

The CDR3 runs to 14 residues. CDR1 KGHSH and CDR2 LQKENI come from the germline V gene. Trimming removed 6 bases at V and 3 bases at J, with 13 bases between. Vbeta (60) and Jbeta (13) primers were used in the PCR. The data were produced by immunoSEQ multiplex PCR, yet TCRdb's version contains in-frame clones alone and is incomplete. The repertoire holds 200,000 to 300,000 clones, 78% seen once, with 0.4% to 0.6% in the top ten. Notes on this clone: Its antigen is unknown.

This clonotype was sampled from a boy aged 5 to 17 in good health and CMV-seronegative. The sequenced sample consisted of PBMCs. V gene TRBV18 combines with J gene TRBJ2-3; D is perhaps TRBD2 (6 bases). The CDR3, as DNA: TGTGCCAGCTCGGCGGGACTGGGAACAGATACGCAGTATTTT. It encodes CASSAGLGTDTQYF.